The rows below give T cell receptor beta chains drawn from one sample of a study of cytomegalovirus exposure and HLA in healthy donors. The assay was immunoSEQ multiplex PCR, and TCRdb's table has in-frame clones only and misses some. Of over 150,000 clones listed, 65% to 85% are singletons. The source material was PBMCs. These receptors were obtained from a woman in her 30s in good health and CMV-seronegative. CDR3s include the opening cysteine and the closing phenylalanine or tryptophan. D genes are given only for firm matches. Size tells how often a clone was seen (once, few, many) or the class of an expanded clone, and some rows leave it out.

v_call,j_call,clone_size,d_call,cdr3_nt,cdr3_aa
TRBV4-1,TRBJ2-7,.,.,TGCGCCAGCAGCCATTACCCTGACTTGGGCGAGCAGTACTTC,CASSHYPDLGEQYF
TRBV28,TRBJ2-2,.,.,TGTGCCAGCAGTTCGGAGACAGGCCTACTGAACACCGGGGAGCTGTTTTTT,CASSSETGLLNTGELFF
TRBV15,TRBJ2-1,.,.,TGTGCCACCAGCCGAATGAGGGGGGAGCAGTTCTTC,CATSRMRGEQFF
TRBV5-1,TRBJ2-5,.,.,TGCGCCAGCAGCTTTTTCTGGTTCCGGGAGACCCAGTACTTC,CASSFFWFRETQYF
TRBV5-1,TRBJ1-1,.,.,TGCGCCAGCAGTTCGGACACTGAAGCTTTCTTT,CASSSDTEAFF
TRBV6-1,TRBJ2-7,.,.,TGTGCCAGCAGGACAGATTACGAGCAGTACTTC,CASRTDYEQYF
TRBV2,TRBJ1-5,.,.,TGTGCCAGCAGTGAACAGGGAGGCGGTCAGCCCCAGCATTTT,CASSEQGGGQPQHF
TRBV2,TRBJ2-2,.,.,TGTGCCATCCTAGAGCCTAAAGCGAACACCGGGGAGCTGTTTTTT,CAILEPKANTGELFF
TRBV18,TRBJ2-1,.,TRBD2,TGTGCCAGCTCGTTGACTAGCGGGAGAGCCAATGAGCAGTTCTTC,CASSLTSGRANEQFF
TRBV7-9,TRBJ1-6,.,.,TGTGCCAGCAGCTCCGGGTCCTATAATTCACCCCTCCACTTT,CASSSGSYNSPLHF
TRBV2,TRBJ1-1,.,TRBD1,TGTGCCAGCGGCACAGACGGACAGGGGAGAGCTTTCTTT,CASGTDGQGRAFF
TRBV18,TRBJ1-5,.,TRBD1,TGTGCCAGCTCATCGTCCGGGACAGGGACCCCAGGTCAGCCCCAGCATTTT,CASSSSGTGTPGQPQHF
TRBV5-1,TRBJ1-1,.,TRBD1,TGCGCCAGCAGCCCTCCGGGACAGGGAAACACTGAAGCTTTCTTT,CASSPPGQGNTEAFF
TRBV2,TRBJ2-7,.,TRBD1,TGTGCCAGCAGGAGGGACAGGTTCGAGCAGTACTTC,CASRRDRFEQYF
TRBV19,TRBJ2-1,.,TRBD1,TGTGCCAGTAGTATACCGCGACAGGGTAGCTCCTACAATGAGCAGTTCTTC,CASSIPRQGSSYNEQFF
TRBV5-1,TRBJ2-5,.,.,TGCGCCAGCAGCTATGGGACTTCTCAAGAGACCCAGTACTTC,CASSYGTSQETQYF
TRBV19,TRBJ2-2,.,.,TGTGCCAGTAGTATAGATCGCGGGACCGGGGAGCTGTTTTTT,CASSIDRGTGELFF
TRBV6-6,TRBJ2-7,.,TRBD1,TGTGCCAGCAGTGGGACAGGGCTGGACGAGCAGTACTTC,CASSGTGLDEQYF
TRBV27,TRBJ1-1,.,.,TGTGCCAGCAGTGGACAGATGAACACTGAAGCTTTCTTT,CASSGQMNTEAFF
TRBV7-9,TRBJ2-7,once,.,TGTGCCAGCAGCTCCCCGGTCCTCTCGAGTGAGCAGTACTTC,CASSSPVLSSEQYF
TRBV11-2,TRBJ2-7,.,TRBD1,TGTGCCAGCAGCTCCGCCTTTCAGAATGGCCGGGACAGAGCCTACGAGCAGTACTTC,CASSSAFQNGRDRAYEQYF
TRBV5-4,TRBJ1-6,.,.,TGTGCCAGCAGCTTGCTCGCGTCACCCCTCCACTTT,CASSLLASPLHF
TRBV6-1,TRBJ1-2,.,TRBD1,TGTGCCAGCAGTAATACCCTACAGGGGGCCTATGGCTACACCTTC,CASSNTLQGAYGYTF
TRBV12-5,TRBJ2-5,.,.,TGTGCTAGTGGTTTGGTAGCAGGCCAAGAGACCCAGTACTTC,CASGLVAGQETQYF
TRBV28,TRBJ2-7,.,.,TGTGCCAGCAGTTCCCTTATGCCAGGAATGGGCTACGAGCAGTACTTC,CASSSLMPGMGYEQYF
TRBV5-1,TRBJ1-1,.,TRBD1,TGCGCCAGCAGCTTGCACACAGGGGTACTCGCTTTCTTT,CASSLHTGVLAFF
TRBV30,TRBJ1-1,.,TRBD1,TGTGCCTGGGAGACAGGGGCCGGCACTGAAGCTTTCTTT,CAWETGAGTEAFF
TRBV4-1,TRBJ1-1,.,TRBD1,TGCGCCAGCAGCCAGGGGACAGAGAACACTGAAGCTTTCTTT,CASSQGTENTEAFF
TRBV27,TRBJ2-7,.,.,TGTGCCAGCAGTTTGAGGGCAGGGGAAAGGTCCTACGAGCAGTACTTC,CASSLRAGERSYEQYF
TRBV10-3,TRBJ1-3,.,TRBD1,TGTGCCATCAGAACAGGGGAATCTGGAAACACCATATATTTT,CAIRTGESGNTIYF
TRBV19,TRBJ1-6,many,.,TGTGCCAGTAGTATGACACAGAATTCACCCCTCCACTTT,CASSMTQNSPLHF
TRBV9,TRBJ2-7,.,TRBD1,TGTGCCAGCAGCGCCCGACAGGGGGCGGTCCCTGGGGGGATATACGAGCAGTACTTC,CASSARQGAVPGGIYEQYF
TRBV27,TRBJ2-5,.,TRBD1,TGTGCCAGCAGTCATTCCTGGGGACAGGGTGCCCCCGCGGCCGAGACCCAGTACTTC,CASSHSWGQGAPAAETQYF
TRBV28,TRBJ1-1,.,TRBD1,TGTGCCAGCAGCGACAGGGCTGGGACTGAAGCTTTCTTT,CASSDRAGTEAFF
TRBV30,TRBJ1-5,.,.,TGTGCCTGGAACGCAGGGTTTGGAGATCAGCCCCAGCATTTT,CAWNAGFGDQPQHF
TRBV9,TRBJ2-3,.,TRBD2,TGTGCCAGCAGCGTAGGACCTTTTTCGGGGGGGATAGATACGCAGTATTTT,CASSVGPFSGGIDTQYF
TRBV21-1,TRBJ2-1,.,.,TGTGCCAGCAGAGGGGCGGGAGCGCATTCCTACAATGAGCAGTTCTTC,CASRGAGAHSYNEQFF
TRBV15,TRBJ2-1,.,TRBD1,TGTGCCACCAGCAGAGCTCGACAGGGGCGCTTGTACAATGAGCAGTTCTTC,CATSRARQGRLYNEQFF
TRBV7-2,TRBJ1-2,.,TRBD1,TGTGCCAGCAGCCGAGGACAGGGAGTGTACTATGGCTACACCTTC,CASSRGQGVYYGYTF
TRBV6-1,TRBJ2-7,.,TRBD1,TGTGCCAGCAGTGAACCGGGACAGGACTTCTACGAGCAGTACTTC,CASSEPGQDFYEQYF
TRBV29-1,TRBJ2-2,.,TRBD2,TGCAGCGCCTCAGGACTAGCGGGGGGGCGGAGGGATACCGGGGAGCTGTTTTTT,CSASGLAGGRRDTGELFF
TRBV19,TRBJ1-1,.,TRBD1,TGTGCCAGTGAAAAGAACAGGGGGGAAACTGAAGCTTTCTTT,CASEKNRGETEAFF
TRBV10-2,TRBJ2-5,.,.,TGCGCCAGCACCCCAAACCAAGAGACCCAGTACTTC,CASTPNQETQYF
TRBV28,TRBJ2-7,.,.,TGTGCCAGCAGTCCCCTTAATGCCGAGCAGTACTTC,CASSPLNAEQYF
TRBV10-3,TRBJ2-7,.,.,TGTGCCATCAGTGCTGGAGCGGGCAACTACTACGAGCAGTACTTC,CAISAGAGNYYEQYF
TRBV5-6,TRBJ1-3,.,.,TGTGCCAGCACCCACTACTCTGGAAACACCATATATTTT,CASTHYSGNTIYF
TRBV6-1,TRBJ1-1,.,.,TGTGCCAGCAACCAGGCCGGAGCTTTCTTT,CASNQAGAFF
TRBV7-6,TRBJ2-1,few,.,TGTGCCAGCAGCTTAGCAAGGGCGGGAAGAACCAATGAGCAGTTCTTC,CASSLARAGRTNEQFF
TRBV21-1,TRBJ2-7,few,.,TGTGCCAGCCCATCTAGCCAGGGGTCCTACGAGCAGTACTTC,CASPSSQGSYEQYF
TRBV5-1,TRBJ2-1,.,TRBD2,TGCGCCAGCAGCTTGAACCCGGGGGGGTCCTACAATGAGCAGTTCTTC,CASSLNPGGSYNEQFF
TRBV9,TRBJ1-4,.,TRBD1,TGTGCCTGCAGCGTGGCCCCCGGGACAGCGAGCGAAAAACTGTTTTTT,CACSVAPGTASEKLFF